One and the same sample provided the 25 T cell receptor beta chains below, sequenced in a study of shared clonotypes between healthy human individuals. Only in-frame clones appear in the TCRdb table, and some are missing; sequencing was by immunoSEQ multiplex PCR. The sample has millions of clones; over 85% are singletons. Input material: naive CD4+ T cells sorted from blood. The subset was: CD45RA+ positively selected. The receptors shown here come from a man aged 18 to 29 in good health.

This sequence joins TRBV28 and TRBJ1-1; D call uncertain. The CDR3 is 14 residues long. The ends were cut back, 7 bases at V and 2 bases at J, with 14 bases in the middle. Germline V gene lookup returns CDR1 MDHEN and CDR2 SYDVKM. Here the CDR3 DNA reads TGTGCCAGCATTCTAAGGTTCACTAACACTGAAGCTTTCTTT. Protein: CASILRFTNTEAFF.

V is TRBV19 and J is TRBJ2-1; tentatively, D is TRBD2 (5 bases). V was pared by 7 bases and J by 0 bases, with 16 bases between. From germline, CDR1 is LNHDA and CDR2 SQIVND (reference sequence). The CDR3 is made up of 16 amino acids. The CDR3 DNA sequence: TGTGCCAGTAAAGATGTCCTGGGGAGCTCCTACAATGAGCAGTTCTTC. This encodes CASKDVLGSSYNEQFF.

The genes are TRBV2 and TRBJ2-3, with D possibly TRBD1 on 5 matching bases. Looked up from germline, CDR1 is SNHLY and CDR2 is FYNNEI. This CDR3 contains 15 residues. V shed 6 bases and J shed 0 bases, with 13 bases lying between them. CDR3 sequence (DNA): TGTGCCAGCAGGGGCGGCAGGGTGAGCACAGATACGCAGTATTTT. This codes for CASRGGRVSTDTQYF.

The V gene is TRBV28, the J gene TRBJ2-1; TRBD1 might be the D (6 bases). CDR1 is MDHEN, CDR2 SYDVKM, per germline. The length of the CDR3 is 15 residues. V dropped 3 bases and J dropped 5 bases, with 14 bases sitting between them. CDR3 region: CASSFWGRGDNEQFF. The CDR3 DNA reads TGTGCCAGCAGTTTCTGGGGCAGGGGCGACAATGAGCAGTTCTTC.

The rearrangement uses TRBV19 and TRBJ2-1, with 9 bases lining up with TRBD2. The CDR3 loop spans 13 amino acids. Germline CDR1 LNHDA, CDR2 SQIVND (reference sequence). J lost 8 bases, V lost 9 bases, and 8 bases had no gene match. The CDR3 DNA sequence: TGTGCCAGCCGGGCTAGCGGGATCTATGAGCAGTTCTTC. It specifies CASRASGIYEQFF.

The V gene is TRBV28, the J gene TRBJ2-7, with 7 bases matching TRBD1. Germline V lookup: CDR1 MDHEN, CDR2 SYDVKM. The CDR3 is made up of 13 amino acids. Germline trimming cut 5 bases from V and 9 bases from J; bases unmatched to any gene: 10. The CDR3 DNA reads TGTGCCAGCAGTCCTGACAGGGAGTATGGGCAGTACTTC. Amino acids: CASSPDREYGQYF.

The J gene is TRBJ1-1, the V gene TRBV6-1, with TRBD1 matching over 8 bases. The CDR3 loop spans 15 amino acids. Looked up from germline, CDR1 is MNHNS and CDR2 is SASEGT. V trimming: 5 bases; J trimming: 1 base; junction bases outside the gene matches: 6. CDR3 region: CASSIRTGTNTEAFF. The CDR3 nucleotides read TGTGCCAGCAGTATCCGGACAGGGACGAACACTGAAGCTTTCTTT.

The chain employs TRBV18 and TRBJ1-1; 8 bases map to TRBD1. The CDR3 has 13 residues. V gave up 6 bases and J gave up 4 bases; unmatched junction bases: 4. Germline CDR1 and CDR2: KGHSH and LQKENI. This chain's CDR3 is CASSADRGTEAFF. DNA for the CDR3: TGTGCCAGCTCGGCCGACAGGGGCACTGAAGCTTTCTTT.

This clone was counted only a few times. The chain uses TRBV30 and TRBJ1-6, with a weak D call TRBD1 (5 bases). Germline CDR1 is GTSNPN and CDR2 is SVGIG (reference sequence). The CDR3 consists of 13 residues. The V end was cut by 5 bases, the J end by 16 bases, with 21 bases between. The chain's CDR3 is CAWSGQTLRALHF. CDR3 in DNA: TGTGCCTGGTCGGGGCAGACTCTAAGGGCGCTCCACTTT.

The rearrangement links TRBV10-3 to TRBJ2-1; D is perhaps TRBD1 or TRBD2 (5 bases each). CDR1 ENHRY and CDR2 SYGVKD come from the germline V gene. V was pared by 6 bases and J by 5 bases, with 14 bases between. There are 14 residues in the CDR3. The CDR3 DNA sequence: TGTGCCATCAGCGATTTCGGGGCCGACAATGAGCAGTTCTTC. Its translation is CAISDFGADNEQFF.

This rearrangement joins TRBV9 to TRBJ1-2; D might be TRBD1 (6 bases). Germline loops: CDR1 SGDLS, CDR2 YYNGEE. This CDR3 is built from 16 residues. V lost 3 bases and J 4 bases, leaving 19 bases between the germline ends. CDR3 protein: CASSEDVGGRGYGYTF. CDR3 coding DNA: TGTGCCAGCAGCGAGGACGTGGGGGGGCGCGGCTATGGCTACACCTTC. Full variable domain (remainder filled in from reference TRBV9 and TRBJ1-2): DSGVTQTPKHLITATGQRVTLRCSPRSGDLSVYWYQQSLDQGLQFLIQYYNGEERAKGNILERFSAQQFPDLHSELNLSSLELGDSALYFCASSEDVGGRGYGYTFGSGTRLTVV.

This clone was counted a single time. V gene TRBV29-1 combines with J gene TRBJ1-3; D perhaps matches TRBD1 (5 bases). Trimming shortened V by 4 bases and J by 8 bases, and 12 bases separated the two germline ends. Germline loops: CDR1 SQVTM, CDR2 ANQGSEA. The length of the CDR3 is 12 residues. The CDR3: CSVAGGVDTIYF. In nucleotides, the CDR3 is TGCAGCGTTGCGGGGGGGGTTGACACCATATATTTT.

This clone appeared a single time. The V gene is TRBV4-3, the J gene TRBJ2-2; D is uncertain. The CDR3 is made up of 14 amino acids. With 0 bases removed from V and 6 bases from J, the gap between germline ends came to 8 bases. Looked up from germline, CDR1 is LGHNA and CDR2 is YSLEER. Written as DNA, the CDR3 is TGCGCCAGCAGCCAAGATGAGGTGGCCGGGGAGCTGTTTTTT. This codes for CASSQDEVAGELFF.

The CDR3 reads CASSPDREGGKQYF. CDR3 coding DNA: TGTGCCAGCAGCCCCGACAGGGAGGGTGGGAAGCAGTACTTC. The chain uses TRBV5-4 and TRBJ2-7, with D perhaps TRBD1 or TRBD2 (7 bases each). V lost 4 bases to trimming and J lost 8 bases, with 19 bases between them. This CDR3 comprises 14 residues. Germline CDR1 reads SGHNT; CDR2 reads YYREEE (reference sequence).

V usage is TRBV5-1 and J usage is TRBJ2-1, with TRBD2 matching 8 bases. The CDR3 length is 15 residues. Germline CDR1 SGHRS, CDR2 YFSETQ. Unmatched junction bases numbered 9, after V lost 3 bases and J lost 7 bases. The CDR3 nucleotides read TGCGCCAGCAGCTCCGAAGCGGGAGAGTGGAATGAGCAGTTCTTC. It translates to CASSSEAGEWNEQFF.

The rearrangement links TRBV5-1 to TRBJ2-5; 7 bases map to TRBD1. From germline, CDR1 is SGHRS and CDR2 YFSETQ. CDR3 length equals 14 residues. The V and J ends lost 3 bases and 1 base, in that order; junction bases with no gene match: 3. The CDR3 coding sequence is TGCGCCAGCAGCTGGGGACAGATCCAAGAGACCCAGTACTTC. Translating gives CASSWGQIQETQYF.

The CDR3 nucleotides are TGCGCCAGCAGCTTGGATAGTCGCCCAGATACGCAGTATTTT. Protein product: CASSLDSRPDTQYF. The chain employs TRBV5-1 and TRBJ2-3, with D unresolved. V lost 0 bases to trimming and J lost 4 bases, with 9 bases between them. CDR1 and CDR2 from the germline V gene are SGHRS and YFSETQ. CDR3 size: 14 residues.

V gene TRBV6-1 combines with J gene TRBJ1-5; D ambiguous. V was pared by 3 bases and J by 0 bases, with 15 bases between. There are 17 residues in the CDR3. Germline CDR1 is MNHNS and CDR2 is SASEGT. In DNA, the CDR3 is TGTGCCAGCAGTGAGGGCAGCTTCTCGTATAGCAATCAGCCCCAGCATTTT. Translated, it gives CASSEGSFSYSNQPQHF.

The V call is TRBV30, the J call TRBJ2-5; tentative D call: TRBD1 (5 bases). Germline CDR1 and CDR2: GTSNPN and SVGIG (reference sequence). The CDR3 covers 11 residues. V gave up 5 bases and J gave up 4 bases, with 8 bases separating them. In DNA, the CDR3 is TGTGCCTGGGACAGTGGAGAGACCCAGTACTTC. This sequence encodes CAWDSGETQYF.

The rearrangement links TRBV19 to TRBJ1-1; 8 bases fit TRBD1. The CDR3 covers 13 residues. Per the germline V gene, CDR1 is LNHDA and CDR2 is SQIVND (reference sequence). With V trimmed by 6 bases and J by 4 bases, 4 bases remained unmatched. CDR3 in amino acids: CASSNRGSTEAFF. The CDR3 region has the DNA TGTGCCAGTAGCAACAGGGGGAGCACTGAAGCTTTCTTT.

The chain recombines TRBV30 with TRBJ1-4, with TRBD1 matching 7 bases. The CDR3 contains 15 residues. The germline gives CDR1 GTSNPN, CDR2 SVGIG (reference sequence). V lost 1 base and J lost 7; bases outside the gene matches: 9. CDR3 nucleotide sequence: TGTGCCTGGAGTGCCTTGACAGGGATCGGTGAAAAACTGTTTTTT. It yields the protein CAWSALTGIGEKLFF.

A remark on this clone: The identical CDR3 is also encoded by other nucleotide sequences in the sample. The chain employs TRBV30 and TRBJ1-2; D unclear. The V end was cut by 0 bases, the J end by 4 bases, with 9 bases between. The CDR3 extends over 13 amino acids. Germline lookup yields CDR1 GTSNPN and CDR2 SVGIG (reference sequence). The CDR3 coding sequence is TGTGCCTGGAGTGTATCTGGCGGCTATGGCTACACCTTC. Translated, it gives CAWSVSGGYGYTF.

CDR3 residues: CASSPATVNTQYF. The CDR3 DNA sequence: TGTGCCAGCTCACCAGCCACCGTGAATACGCAGTATTTT. The chain links TRBV18 to TRBJ2-3; D unresolved. The CDR3 totals 13 residues. V was pared by 2 bases and J by 7 bases, with 10 bases between. Germline V gene lookup returns CDR1 KGHSH and CDR2 LQKENI.

The chain couples TRBV6-4 to TRBJ2-3; 14 positions agree with TRBD2. Germline V gene data show CDR1 as MRHNA and CDR2 as SNTAGT. The V gene end was trimmed by 6 bases and the J gene end by 6 bases; junction bases not matched to a gene: 8. This CDR3 has 16 residues. CDR3 nucleotide sequence: TGTGCCAGCAGCGGGACTAGCGGGAGATTTCGGGATACGCAGTATTTT. Protein product: CASSGTSGRFRDTQYF.

This chain uses TRBV10-3 with TRBJ2-5, with D possibly matching TRBD1 (7 bases). The CDR3 totals 13 residues. V was shortened by 2 bases and J by 11 bases, with 15 bases between the two germline ends. The germline V gene has CDR1 ENHRY and CDR2 SYGVKD. The CDR3 sequence is CAISERDSREQYF. The DNA for the CDR3 is TGTGCCATCAGTGAGAGGGACAGCCGGGAGCAGTACTTC.